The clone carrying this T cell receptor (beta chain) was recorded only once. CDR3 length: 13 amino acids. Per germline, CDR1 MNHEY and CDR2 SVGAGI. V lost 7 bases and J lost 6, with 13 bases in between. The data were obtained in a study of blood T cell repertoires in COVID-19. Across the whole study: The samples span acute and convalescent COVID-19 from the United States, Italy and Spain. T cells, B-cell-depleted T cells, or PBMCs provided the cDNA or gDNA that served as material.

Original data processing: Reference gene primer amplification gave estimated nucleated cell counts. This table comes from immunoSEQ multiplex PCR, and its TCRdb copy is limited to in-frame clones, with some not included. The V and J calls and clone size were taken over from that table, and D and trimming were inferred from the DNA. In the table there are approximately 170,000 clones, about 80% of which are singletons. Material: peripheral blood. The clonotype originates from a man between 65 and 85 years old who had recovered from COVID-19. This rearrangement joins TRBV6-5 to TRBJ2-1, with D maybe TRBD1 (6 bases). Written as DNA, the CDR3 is TGTGCCAGCATTAGGTGGGGGCTCAATGAGCAGTTCTTC. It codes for CASIRWGLNEQFF.